This T cell receptor beta chain comes out of a study of cytomegalovirus exposure and HLA in healthy donors. Study-level information: Earlier, 100 million to 120 million unique TCR beta sequences were recovered from approximately 200 million T cells by an analysis.

Germline V lookup: CDR1 GTSNPN, CDR2 SVGIG (reference sequence). Trimming cost V 2 bases and J 1 base, with 11 bases left between them. The CDR3 covers 15 residues. In the PCR, 60 Vbeta and 13 Jbeta primers were used. The method was immunoSEQ multiplex PCR; TCRdb's version includes in-frame clones alone and lacks a portion of them. The data hold 150,000 to 200,000 clones, with less than 90% observed a single time. The sequence derives from a male donor in good health and CMV-seropositive. What was sequenced was PBMCs. The chain is built from TRBV30 and TRBJ1-4; D perhaps matches TRBD1 (5 bases). CDR3 nucleotide sequence: TGTGCCTGGAGTCATCGCGGGGGAACTAATGAAAAACTGTTTTTT. Protein sequence: CAWSHRGGTNEKLFF.